The sequence of this T cell receptor (beta chain) was determined in a study of human T cells and chemical hapten exposure. Study in general: The study enrolled mostly female patients with alopecia areata, totalis or universalis.

The library labeled individual cDNA molecules by adding unique molecular identifiers to them. TCRdb fed the RACE reads into MiXCR, producing one record per CDR3 protein. Here the sample spans 95,000 to 150,000 distinct CDR3 sequences, roughly an eighth being singletons. For this clonotype: Its matching antigen is unknown.

As for time point: patch test 1, 2 weeks after DPC sensitization. Noted treatment: therapeutic diphenylcyclopropenone sensitization with weekly scalp DPC. The germline V gene has CDR1 LGHNA and CDR2 YSLEER. There are 16 residues in the CDR3. V shed 4 bases, J shed 6 bases, and the junction held 9 bases outside the gene matches. General study findings and limits: Donors' alopecia may make their immune response differ from healthy people's. The number of TCRs over 1 in 1000 frequency stayed unchanged after DPC.

This receptor was obtained from a man younger than 30 with alopecia areata. Some clones in this sample may be carry-over from other donors' samples. The rearrangement uses TRBV4-3 and TRBJ2-3; 11 bases map to TRBD1. Sequenced here: whole blood, sampled in connection with sensitization to the hapten diphenylcyclopropenone (DPC). The CDR3 loop reads CASSPTRTGGVDTQYF. DNA of the CDR3: TGCGCCAGCAGCCCGACCAGGACAGGGGGCGTGGATACGCAGTATTTT.